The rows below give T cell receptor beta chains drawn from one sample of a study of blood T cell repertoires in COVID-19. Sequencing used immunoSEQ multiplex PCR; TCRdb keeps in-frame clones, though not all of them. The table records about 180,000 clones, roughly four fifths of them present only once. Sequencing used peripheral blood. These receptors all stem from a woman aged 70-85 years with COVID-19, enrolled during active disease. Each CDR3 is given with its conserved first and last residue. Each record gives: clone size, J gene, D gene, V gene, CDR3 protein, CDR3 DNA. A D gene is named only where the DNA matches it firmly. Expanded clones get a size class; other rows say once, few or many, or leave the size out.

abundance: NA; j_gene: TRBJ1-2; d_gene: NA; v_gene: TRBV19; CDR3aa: CASSIRGLDYGYTF; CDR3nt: TGTGCCAGTAGTATTCGGGGACTCGACTATGGCTACACCTTC
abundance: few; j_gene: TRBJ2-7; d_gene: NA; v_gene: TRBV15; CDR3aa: CATSYRYPEQGNYEQYF; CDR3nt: TGTGCCACCAGCTACCGTTACCCAGAACAGGGAAACTACGAGCAGTACTTC
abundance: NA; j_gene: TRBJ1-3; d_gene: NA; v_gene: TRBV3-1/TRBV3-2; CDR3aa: CASSQRSAHSGNTIYF; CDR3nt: TGTGCCAGCAGCCAACGGTCCGCTCACTCTGGAAACACCATATATTTT
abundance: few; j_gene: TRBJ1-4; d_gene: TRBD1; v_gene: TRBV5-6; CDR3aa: CASSRDRAGEKLFF; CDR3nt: TGTGCCAGCAGCCGTGACAGGGCGGGTGAAAAACTGTTTTTT
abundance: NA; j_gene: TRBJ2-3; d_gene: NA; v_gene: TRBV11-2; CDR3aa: CASSVSGTSTDTQYF; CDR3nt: TGTGCCAGCAGCGTTAGCGGTACTAGCACAGATACGCAGTATTTT
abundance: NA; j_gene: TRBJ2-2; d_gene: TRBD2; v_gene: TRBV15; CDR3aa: CATRAYRASGTNTGELFF; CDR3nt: TGTGCCACCAGAGCCTATAGGGCTAGCGGGACGAACACCGGGGAGCTGTTTTTT
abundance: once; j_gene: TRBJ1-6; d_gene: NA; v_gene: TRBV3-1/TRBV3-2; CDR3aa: CASSQDRAGSTPLHF; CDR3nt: TGTGCCAGCAGCCAAGATCGGGCGGGCTCGACACCCCTCCACTTT
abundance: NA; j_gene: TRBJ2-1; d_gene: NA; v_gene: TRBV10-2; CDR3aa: CASSAVPTRGNEQFF; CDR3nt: TGCGCCAGCAGTGCCGTCCCTACACGGGGTAATGAGCAGTTCTTC
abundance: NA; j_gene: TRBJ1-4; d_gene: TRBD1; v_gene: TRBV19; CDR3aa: CASSTDRGDEKLFF; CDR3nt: TGTGCCAGTAGTACGGACAGGGGCGATGAAAAACTGTTTTTT
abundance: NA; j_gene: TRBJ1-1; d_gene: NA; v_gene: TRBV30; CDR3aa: CAWRPGAFF; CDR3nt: TGTGCCTGGAGACCGGGAGCTTTCTTT
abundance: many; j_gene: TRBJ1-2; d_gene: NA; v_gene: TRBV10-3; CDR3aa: CATEGVPNYGYTF; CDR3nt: TGTGCCACGGAGGGAGTGCCAAACTATGGCTACACCTTC
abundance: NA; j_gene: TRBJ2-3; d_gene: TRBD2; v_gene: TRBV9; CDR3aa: CASSVDSGGGREDTQYF; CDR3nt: TGTGCCAGCAGCGTAGACTCGGGAGGAGGGCGAGAAGATACGCAGTATTTT
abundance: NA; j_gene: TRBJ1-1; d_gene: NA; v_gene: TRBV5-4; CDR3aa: CASSSQGVREAFF; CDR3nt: TGTGCCAGCAGCTCCCAAGGGGTCCGTGAAGCTTTCTTT
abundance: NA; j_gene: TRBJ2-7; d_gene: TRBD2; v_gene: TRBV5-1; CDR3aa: CASSLDVAGPYEQYF; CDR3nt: TGCGCCAGCAGCTTGGATGTAGCGGGGCCCTACGAGCAGTACTTC
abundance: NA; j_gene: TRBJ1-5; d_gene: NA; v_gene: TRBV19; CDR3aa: CASSKTIQGNQPQHF; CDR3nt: TGTGCCAGTAGCAAGACCATTCAGGGGAACCAGCCCCAGCATTTT
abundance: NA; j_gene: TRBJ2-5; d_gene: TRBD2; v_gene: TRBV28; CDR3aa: CASTASGREETQYF; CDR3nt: TGTGCCAGCACAGCTAGCGGGAGAGAGGAGACCCAGTACTTC
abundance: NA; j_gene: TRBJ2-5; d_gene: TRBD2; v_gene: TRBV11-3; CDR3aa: CASSLGSPSGSETQYF; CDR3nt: TGTGCCAGCAGCTTAGGGTCCCCTAGCGGGAGTGAGACCCAGTACTTC
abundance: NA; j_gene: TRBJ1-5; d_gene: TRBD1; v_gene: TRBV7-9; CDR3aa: CASSSTGAGQPQHF; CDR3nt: TGTGCCAGCAGCTCGACAGGGGCCGGTCAGCCCCAGCATTTT
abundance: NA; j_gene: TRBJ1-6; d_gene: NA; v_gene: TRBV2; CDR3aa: CASSEDGRVSPLHF; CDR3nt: TGTGCCAGCAGCGAGGACGGGCGGGTTTCACCCCTCCACTTT
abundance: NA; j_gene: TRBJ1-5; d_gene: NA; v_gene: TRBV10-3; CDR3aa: CAISEHTGNQPQHF; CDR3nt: TGTGCCATCAGTGAGCACACCGGCAATCAGCCCCAGCATTTT
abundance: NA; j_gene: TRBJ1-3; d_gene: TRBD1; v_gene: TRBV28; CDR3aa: CASSLSGGQTGNTIYF; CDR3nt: TGTGCCAGCAGTTTATCAGGGGGGCAGACTGGAAACACCATATATTTT
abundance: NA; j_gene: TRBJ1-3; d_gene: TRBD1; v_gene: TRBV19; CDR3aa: CASSIDSRTGGDGNTIYF; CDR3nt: TGTGCCAGTAGTATAGATTCTCGGACAGGGGGGGATGGAAACACCATATATTTT
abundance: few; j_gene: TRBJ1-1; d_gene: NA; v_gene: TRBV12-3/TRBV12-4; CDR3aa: CASNRQGFGEAFF; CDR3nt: TGTGCCAGCAACCGGCAGGGGTTTGGTGAAGCTTTCTTT
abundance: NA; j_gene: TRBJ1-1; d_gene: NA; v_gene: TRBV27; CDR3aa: CASRPRRREGNTEAFF; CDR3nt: TGTGCCAGCAGACCGCGTCGAAGGGAGGGGAACACTGAAGCTTTCTTT
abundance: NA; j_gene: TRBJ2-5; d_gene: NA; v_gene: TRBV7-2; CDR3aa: CASSYRQLQETQYF; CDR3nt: TGTGCCAGCAGCTATCGACAACTCCAAGAGACCCAGTACTTC
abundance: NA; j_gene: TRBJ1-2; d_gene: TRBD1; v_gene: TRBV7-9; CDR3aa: CASSYGQARGFGGYTF; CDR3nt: TGTGCCAGCAGCTATGGACAGGCCAGAGGGTTTGGGGGCTACACCTTC
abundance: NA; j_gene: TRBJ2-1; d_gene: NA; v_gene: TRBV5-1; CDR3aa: CASSLTANDEQFF; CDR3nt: TGCGCCAGCAGCTTGACTGCTAACGATGAGCAGTTCTTC
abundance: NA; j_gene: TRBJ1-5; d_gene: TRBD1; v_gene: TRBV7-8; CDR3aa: CASSLESTGIQPQHF; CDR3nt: TGTGCCAGCAGCTTAGAATCGACAGGGATTCAGCCCCAGCATTTT
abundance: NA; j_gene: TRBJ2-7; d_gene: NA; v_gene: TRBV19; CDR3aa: CASSIGTVSYEQYF; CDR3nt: TGTGCCAGTAGTATAGGGACAGTCTCCTACGAGCAGTACTTC
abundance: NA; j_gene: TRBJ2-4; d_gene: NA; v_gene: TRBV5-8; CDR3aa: CASSLVRGPKNIQYF; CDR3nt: TGTGCCAGCAGCTTGGTGCGGGGGCCCAAAAACATTCAGTACTTC
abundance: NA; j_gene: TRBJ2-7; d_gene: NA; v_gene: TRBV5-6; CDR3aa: CASSPGGGEQYF; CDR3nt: TGTGCCAGCAGCCCCGGAGGTGGGGAGCAGTACTTC
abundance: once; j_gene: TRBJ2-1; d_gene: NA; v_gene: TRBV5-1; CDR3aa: CASGRGDSSYNEQFF; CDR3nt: TGCGCCAGCGGGAGGGGGGATAGCTCCTACAATGAGCAGTTCTTC
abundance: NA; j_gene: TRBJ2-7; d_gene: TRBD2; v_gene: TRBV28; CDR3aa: CASTQPGLGKGYEQYF; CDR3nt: TGTGCCAGCACCCAACCGGGACTAGGGAAAGGCTACGAGCAGTACTTC
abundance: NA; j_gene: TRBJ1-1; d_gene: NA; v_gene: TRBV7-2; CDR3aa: CASSKTQLNTEAFF; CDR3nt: TGTGCCAGCAGCAAGACACAGCTCAACACTGAAGCTTTCTTT
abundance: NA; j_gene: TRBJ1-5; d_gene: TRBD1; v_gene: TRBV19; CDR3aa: CARARDRGDRDQPQHF; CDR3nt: TGTGCCAGGGCCCGGGACAGGGGTGACCGAGATCAGCCCCAGCATTTT
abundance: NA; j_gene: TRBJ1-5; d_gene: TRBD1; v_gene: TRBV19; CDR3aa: CASSLDRGSNQPQHF; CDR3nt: TGTGCCAGTAGTCTCGACAGGGGGAGCAATCAGCCCCAGCATTTT
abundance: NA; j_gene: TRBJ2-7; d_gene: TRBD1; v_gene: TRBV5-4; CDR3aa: CASSSQPGQGAEQYF; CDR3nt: TGTGCCAGCAGCTCTCAACCGGGACAGGGGGCCGAGCAGTACTTC
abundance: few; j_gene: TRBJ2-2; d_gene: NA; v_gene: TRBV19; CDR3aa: CASSIAIASTGELFF; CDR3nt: TGTGCCAGTAGTATCGCTATAGCGTCCACCGGGGAGCTGTTTTTT
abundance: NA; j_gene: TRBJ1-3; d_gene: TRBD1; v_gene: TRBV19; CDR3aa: CASKGQDNSGNTIYF; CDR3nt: TGTGCCAGTAAAGGACAGGATAACTCTGGAAACACCATATATTTT
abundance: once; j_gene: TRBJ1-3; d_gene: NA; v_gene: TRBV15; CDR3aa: CATSRDPAPTGNTIYF; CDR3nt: TGTGCCACCAGCAGAGATCCAGCGCCCACTGGAAACACCATATATTTT